This T cell receptor (beta chain) was observed in a study of blood T cell repertoires in COVID-19. Clones were sequenced by immunoSEQ multiplex PCR, and TCRdb holds only the in-frame ones, with some missing. In the table there are roughly 68,000 clones, less than 85% of which are singletons. Trimming pared 0 bases from V and 0 bases from J, leaving 7 bases between. The CDR3 loop spans 14 amino acids. Germline V CDR1 and CDR2: SGHRS, YFSETQ. Sequencing used peripheral blood. The V call is TRBV5-1, the J call TRBJ2-7; TRBD1 is a possible D gene (5 bases). The sequence was collected from a woman aged 80 or over with acute or convalescent COVID-19. The CDR3, as DNA: TGCGCCAGCAGCTTGGGCGACAGCTCCTACGAGCAGTACTTC. It specifies CASSLGDSSYEQYF. Full variable domain (remainder filled in from reference TRBV5-1 and TRBJ2-7): KAGVTQTPRYLIKTRGQQVTLSCSPISGHRSVSWYQQTPGQGLQFLFEYFSETQRNKGNFPGRFSGRQFSNSRSEMNVSTLELGDSALYLCASSLGDSSYEQYFGPGTRLTVT.